The 26 T cell receptor beta chains presented below share a single source sample, sequenced in a study of human T cells and chemical hapten exposure. Stated time point: patch test 3, about 24 weeks after DPC sensitization. The treatment denotes: therapeutic diphenylcyclopropenone sensitization with weekly scalp DPC. TCRdb reprocessed the RACE reads via MiXCR and lists one record per CDR3 protein. Of more than 80,000 distinct CDR3 sequences detected, roughly 10% appear once; the ten largest clones hold around 3.7%. Specimen: whole blood, collected in connection with sensitization to the hapten diphenylcyclopropenone (DPC). The origin of the receptors is a woman in her forties or fifties with alopecia areata. Some clones in this sample may be carry-over from other donors' samples.

The rearrangement uses TRBV29-1 and TRBJ1-1, with D hard to call. The CDR3 is 12 amino acids. V shed 3 bases and J shed 7 bases, with 12 bases lying between them. Germline V CDR1 and CDR2: SQVTM, ANQGSEA. The CDR3 reads CSVDRGRSEAFF. The CDR3 nucleotides are TGCAGCGTTGATCGGGGAAGGAGTGAAGCTTTCTTT.

In this sample, this clonotype turned up many times. The gene calls are TRBV6-4 and TRBJ2-3; D unresolved. V gave up 0 bases and J gave up 2 bases, with 6 bases separating them. This CDR3 is 14 amino acids long. Germline V CDR1 and CDR2: MRHNA, SNTAGT. Here the CDR3 reads CASSDSGSTDTQYF. The CDR3 DNA is TGTGCCAGCAGTGACTCGGGTTCCACAGATACGCAGTATTTT.

There are many counts of this clonotype. The rearrangement joins TRBV7-2 to TRBJ1-1; no clear D gene. V was pared by 4 bases and J by 6 bases, with 12 bases between. CDR3 size: 13 residues. The germline V gene encodes CDR1 SGHTA and CDR2 FQGNSA. In DNA, the CDR3 is TGTGCCAGCAGCTCTACCTGGACCTCTGAAGCTTTCTTT. Translation gives CASSSTWTSEAFF.

This chain connects TRBV7-6 to TRBJ2-5; possibly TRBD1 or TRBD2 for D (5 bases each). The ends were cut back, 8 bases at V and 1 base at J, with 11 bases in the middle. Germline V lookup: CDR1 SGHVS, CDR2 FNYEAQ. The CDR3 consists of 13 residues. As DNA, the CDR3 is TGTGCCAGCTGTGAGGGGCCCCAAGAGACCCAGTACTTC. Translation gives CASCEGPQETQYF.

The table lists this clonotype with many counts. The gene calls are TRBV5-1 and TRBJ2-2; D is possibly TRBD1 (5 bases). Deletions cut 5 bases from V and 4 bases from J, with 9 bases between. The CDR3 sequence is 13 residues long. Germline V lookup: CDR1 SGHRS, CDR2 YFSETQ. The CDR3: CASSPTVTGELFF. In DNA, the CDR3 is TGCGCCAGCAGTCCGACAGTCACCGGGGAGCTGTTTTTT.

This clonotype occurred a few times. V gene TRBV2 combines with J gene TRBJ2-5; possibly TRBD1 for D (6 bases). Trimming stripped 4 bases from V and 2 bases from J, with 11 bases between. The CDR3 sequence is 14 residues long. CDR1 and CDR2 (germline): SNHLY, FYNNEI. The CDR3 here is CASSGATGQETQYF. Here the CDR3 DNA reads TGTGCCAGCAGTGGAGCGACAGGACAAGAGACCCAGTACTTC.

This clonotype showed up many times. This chain joins TRBV6-2 or TRBV6-3 and TRBJ1-1; tentatively, D is TRBD1 (6 bases). Deletions cut 2 bases from V and 8 bases from J, with 24 bases between. This CDR3 contains 17 residues. Germline CDR1 and CDR2: MNHEY and SVGEGT. The CDR3 reads CASSYPGEFAREAEAFF. CDR3 nucleotides: TGTGCCAGCAGTTACCCAGGGGAATTTGCGAGGGAGGCCGAAGCTTTCTTT.

This clonotype has at least ten counts. The rearrangement links TRBV7-9 to TRBJ2-7; D gene unclear. The CDR3 sequence is 12 residues long. Germline values: CDR1 SEHNR, CDR2 FQNEAQ (reference sequence). V was trimmed by 1 base and J by 5 bases, leaving 6 bases between them. In nucleotides, the CDR3 is TGTGCCAGCAGCTTAGGACCCCACGAGCAGTACTTC. The encoded protein is CASSLGPHEQYF.

This chain links TRBV3-1 with TRBJ2-2; 7 bases fit TRBD1. Germline loops: CDR1 LGHDT, CDR2 YNNKEL (reference sequence). The CDR3 is made up of 14 amino acids. Trimming at V came to 0 bases and at J to 9 bases, leaving 4 bases not matched to a gene. The CDR3 DNA reads as TGTGCCAGCAGCCAAGATCGAGGGGGCCGGGAGCTGTTTTTT. Translated, it gives CASSQDRGGRELFF.

The chain couples TRBV7-2 to TRBJ2-7; D remains unclear. Looked up from germline, CDR1 is SGHTA and CDR2 is FQGNSA. V was trimmed by 6 bases and J by 4 bases, leaving 19 bases between them. The CDR3 contains 15 residues. The CDR3 is CASSTTKIKGYEQYF. CDR3 sequence (DNA): TGTGCCAGCAGTACCACTAAAATTAAAGGATACGAGCAGTACTTC.

This rearrangement joins TRBV7-3 to TRBJ2-2; the match to TRBD1 covers 8 bases. CDR1 is SGHTA, CDR2 FQGTGA, per germline. The J segment lost 3 bases and the V segment lost 5 bases, leaving 8 bases of the junction unmatched. This CDR3 has 16 amino acids. CDR3 nucleotide sequence: TGTGCCAGCAGCACGCGGCAGGGGGCAGACACCGGGGAGCTGTTTTTT. This gives the protein CASSTRQGADTGELFF.

This clonotype was seen ten or more times. The gene calls are TRBV18 and TRBJ2-3; 8 bases are shared with TRBD1. CDR1 and CDR2 (germline): KGHSH, LQKENI. Losses at the gene ends were 6 bases for V and 2 bases for J; bases not matched to a gene: 7. The CDR3 is made up of 15 amino acids. The CDR3 DNA sequence: TGTGCCAGCTCCCCCGGGACAGGATTCACAGATACGCAGTATTTT. Protein product: CASSPGTGFTDTQYF.

The rearrangement joins TRBV6-6 to TRBJ2-3, with D hard to call. The CDR3 loop spans 13 amino acids. The V end was cut by 6 bases, the J end by 1 base, with 8 bases between. The germline V gene has CDR1 MNHNY and CDR2 SVGAGI (reference sequence). The CDR3 spells CASSSRGTDTQYF. CDR3 nucleotide sequence: TGTGCCAGCAGCTCTAGAGGCACAGATACGCAGTATTTT.

This sequence joins TRBV6-6 and TRBJ2-1; the match to TRBD1 covers 9 bases. V shed 6 bases, J shed 0 bases, and the junction held 3 bases outside the gene matches. Germline CDR1 and CDR2: MNHNY and SVGAGI (reference sequence). This CDR3 comprises 15 residues. The CDR3 protein is CASSRQGDSYNEQFF. As DNA, the CDR3 is TGTGCCAGCAGCCGACAGGGGGACTCCTACAATGAGCAGTTCTTC.

This clonotype was counted at least ten times. The chain recombines TRBV12-3 or TRBV12-4 with TRBJ1-1, with D possibly being TRBD1 (6 bases). Trimming cost V 5 bases and J 4 bases, with 14 bases left between them. CDR3 length: 14 amino acids. The CDR3 protein is CASSGKQGPTEAFF. CDR3 in DNA: TGTGCCAGCAGTGGTAAACAGGGACCCACTGAAGCTTTCTTT.

The gene calls are TRBV6-5 and TRBJ1-3; D not certain. Germline V gives CDR1 MNHEY, CDR2 SVGAGI. V lost 6 bases and J lost 0, with 12 bases in between. The CDR3 extends over 15 amino acids. Here the CDR3 DNA reads TGTGCCAGCAGCACTACAGTGAACTCTGGAAACACCATATATTTT. Encoded protein: CASSTTVNSGNTIYF.

In the case of this clonotype: One end of the junction is discordant with germline, which a read error may explain. The gene calls are TRBV7-7 and TRBJ2-5, with TRBD2 matching 7 bases. Per germline, CDR1 SSHAT and CDR2 FNYEAQ (reference sequence). This CDR3 has 17 residues. DNA of the CDR3: TGTGCTAGCAGCTTAGCGAGTGAGGCGGGAGAGGAAGAGACCCAGTACTTC. Its translation is CASSLASEAGEEETQYF.

This clonotype was observed at least ten times. The chain has TRBV7-2 and TRBJ2-4; the D gene is possibly TRBD1 (6 bases). The germline gives CDR1 SGHTA, CDR2 FQGNSA. The CDR3 spans 16 residues. V was cut by 4 bases and J by 2 bases, with 15 bases left in between. The CDR3 DNA reads as TGTGCCAGCAGCTCGGGGTTCACAGGGACCAAAAACATTCAGTACTTC. Amino acids: CASSSGFTGTKNIQYF.

This clonotype was recorded at least ten times. The rearrangement joins TRBV29-1 to TRBJ1-1; possible D gene TRBD1, 6 bases. Between the trimmed V and J ends, which lost 7 bases and 0 bases, there was a span of 15 bases. The CDR3 is 14 residues long. In germline, CDR1 is SQVTM, CDR2 ANQGSEA. In DNA form, the CDR3 reads TGCAGCGCCACCAGGACAGCGTTGAACACTGAAGCTTTCTTT. Its translation is CSATRTALNTEAFF. Together with reference TRBV29-1 and TRBJ1-1, the CDR3 gives the full variable domain: SAVISQKPSRDICQRGTSLTIQCQVDSQVTMMFWYRQQPGQSLTLIATANQGSEATYESGFVIDKFPISRPNLTFSTLTVSNMSPEDSSIYLCSATRTALNTEAFFGQGTRLTVV.

This rearrangement joins TRBV12-3 or TRBV12-4 to TRBJ2-7; TRBD1 is a possible D gene (6 bases). The CDR3 has 13 residues. V shed 3 bases and J shed 9 bases, with 15 bases lying between them. CDR3 region: CASSLRSQGVQYF. The CDR3, as DNA: TGTGCCAGCAGTTTGCGATCACAGGGAGTGCAGTACTTC.

The chain joins TRBV29-1 to TRBJ2-1; 9 positions agree with TRBD2. The CDR3 contains 13 residues. Germline V gene data show CDR1 as SQVTM and CDR2 as ANQGSEA. V was pared by 7 bases and J by 8 bases, with 9 bases of the junction left unmatched. The CDR3 DNA reads TGCAGCGCCAACGGGCTAGCGGGGCATGAGCAGTTCTTC. This gives the protein CSANGLAGHEQFF.

Remarks on this clonotype: A much larger clone lies a single base off, so this may be a read error. This chain connects TRBV18 to TRBJ2-2; D possibly corresponds to TRBD1 (5 bases). The CDR3 consists of 17 residues. Germline V lookup: CDR1 KGHSH, CDR2 LQKENI. The CDR3 bases are TGTGCCAGCTCCCTCCTGGCAGGGAATCAGAACAACGGGGAGCTGTTTTTT. This gives the protein CASSLLAGNQNNGELFF. Drawing the rest from reference TRBV18 and TRBJ2-2, the complete variable domain is NAGVMQNPRHLVRRRGQEARLRCSPMKGHSHVYWYRQLPEEGLKFMVYLQKENIIDESGMPKERFSAEFPKEGPSILRIQQVVRGDSAAYFCASSLLAGNQNNGELFFGEGSRLTVL.

The J gene is TRBJ2-1, the V gene TRBV3-1; no reliable D call. Per germline, CDR1 LGHDT and CDR2 YNNKEL (reference sequence). Trimming took off 1 base at V and 8 bases at J, with 18 bases between the two ends. The CDR3 covers 16 residues. The CDR3 loop reads CASSQGLRGWSDEQFF. The CDR3 bases are TGTGCCAGCAGCCAAGGCCTTCGTGGATGGAGCGATGAGCAGTTCTTC.

This sequence joins TRBV6-5 and TRBJ2-1; 13 nucleotides line up with TRBD2. The junction had 5 bases not matched to a gene; V was cut back by 5 bases and J by 4 bases. Germline CDR1 MNHEY, CDR2 SVGAGI. The length of the CDR3 is 16 residues. CDR3 protein: CASSRLAGGRYNEQFF. The CDR3 bases are TGTGCCAGCAGTAGACTAGCGGGAGGCCGATACAATGAGCAGTTCTTC.

Many counts were recorded for this clonotype. The rearrangement joins TRBV9 to TRBJ2-2; 8 nucleotides agree with TRBD2. Germline V gene data show CDR1 as SGDLS and CDR2 as YYNGEE. V was clipped by 4 bases and J by 2 bases; unmatched bases: 7. The CDR3 has 16 residues. The CDR3 nucleotides read TGTGCCAGCAGCCCCGGGGGGGTAGGAAACACCGGGGAGCTGTTTTTT. Its translation is CASSPGGVGNTGELFF. The whole variable domain, remainder taken from reference TRBV9 and TRBJ2-2, is DSGVTQTPKHLITATGQRVTLRCSPRSGDLSVYWYQQSLDQGLQFLIQYYNGEERAKGNILERFSAQQFPDLHSELNLSSLELGDSALYFCASSPGGVGNTGELFFGEGSRLTVL.

The chain recombines TRBV5-1 with TRBJ1-3; perhaps TRBD1 as D (5 bases). Germline values: CDR1 SGHRS, CDR2 YFSETQ. The ends were cut back, 3 bases at V and 0 bases at J, with 10 bases in the middle. This CDR3 is built from 15 residues. This chain's CDR3 is CASSSTGISGNTIYF. CDR3 coding DNA: TGCGCCAGCAGCTCCACAGGCATCTCTGGAAACACCATATATTTT.